Each of the 32 T cell receptor beta chains below was sequenced from the same sample in a study of OX40 agonist ivuxolimab in advanced cancers. Method: immunoSEQ multiplex PCR; TCRdb's copy keeps in-frame clones and lacks some. The top ten clones hold about 0.5% of a sample with about 98,000 clones, around nine tenths of them seen once. The sequences come from CD4+ or CD8+ T cells sorted from blood, collected in a trial of the OX40 agonist ivuxolimab. The receptor set was obtained from an adult with an advanced solid tumor such as melanoma, head and neck, liver or kidney cancer.

The chain carries TRBV11-2 and TRBJ2-7; possibly TRBD1 for D (5 bases). This CDR3 comprises 15 residues. Germline assignment: CDR1 SGHAT and CDR2 FQNNGV. V was clipped by 5 bases and J by 3 bases, with 17 bases between them. CDR3 bases: TGTGCCAGCAGCCCTCAGGGTAGGGTAGGCTACGAGCAGTACTTC. This translates into CASSPQGRVGYEQYF.

This chain uses TRBV7-8 with TRBJ1-2; TRBD1 agrees at 7 bases. The CDR3 is made up of 13 amino acids. Germline V gene sequence: CDR1 SGHVS, CDR2 FQNEAQ. V lost 1 base and J lost 5; bases outside the gene matches: 1. The CDR3 loop is CASSLGQGYGYTF. As DNA, the CDR3 is TGTGCCAGCAGCTTAGGACAGGGTTATGGCTACACCTTC.

The chain uses TRBV6-5 and TRBJ2-5; tentative D call: TRBD2 (5 bases). The CDR3 totals 13 residues. Trimming cost V 9 bases and J 0 bases, with 11 bases left between them. CDR1 and CDR2 (germline): MNHEY, SVGAGI. The CDR3 spells CASRRGNQETQYF. CDR3 DNA: TGTGCCAGTAGACGGGGTAACCAAGAGACCCAGTACTTC.

This chain links TRBV18 with TRBJ1-1; no clear D. The CDR3 runs 13 residues. Germline V gives CDR1 KGHSH, CDR2 LQKENI. Trimming stripped 3 bases from V and 6 bases from J, with 11 bases between. The CDR3 nucleotides read TGTGCCAGCTCACCGGGAGGGTCGGCTGAAGCTTTCTTT. Translating it yields CASSPGGSAEAFF.

The gene calls are TRBV6-1 and TRBJ1-1; D possibly corresponds to TRBD1 (5 bases). Germline V lookup: CDR1 MNHNS, CDR2 SASEGT. V was trimmed by 6 bases and J by 6 bases, leaving 17 bases between them. The CDR3 sequence is 14 residues long. Here the CDR3 DNA reads TGTGCCAGCAGCTGGGACGGCCCGGGGGCTGAAGCTTTCTTT. Translating it yields CASSWDGPGAEAFF.

V is TRBV6-5 and J is TRBJ2-2; D not resolved. This CDR3 region has 12 residues. V lost 1 base, J lost 3 bases, and 0 bases lay in between. CDR1 MNHEY and CDR2 SVGAGI come from the germline V gene. CDR3 amino acids: CASSYYTGELFF. The CDR3 nucleotides are TGTGCCAGCAGTTACTACACCGGGGAGCTGTTTTTT.

The rearrangement joins TRBV9 to TRBJ2-1, with 8 bases fitting TRBD1. Trimming at V came to 9 bases and at J to 5 bases, leaving 7 bases not matched to a gene. CDR3 size: 13 residues. The V gene's germline CDR1 is SGDLS and CDR2 YYNGEE. CDR3 residues: CATGQGPDNEQFF. CDR3 sequence (DNA): TGTGCCACCGGACAGGGCCCCGACAATGAGCAGTTCTTC.

This clone was seen more than once but under ten times. The chain has TRBV19 and TRBJ1-3; 7 positions agree with TRBD1. V gave up 4 bases and J gave up 0 bases; unmatched junction bases: 3. Germline V CDR1 and CDR2: LNHDA, SQIVND (reference sequence). The CDR3 runs 15 residues. CDR3 protein: CASSRDRHSGNTIYF. The CDR3, as DNA: TGTGCCAGTAGTAGGGACAGACACTCTGGAAACACCATATATTTT.

CDR3 bases: TGCGCCAGCAGCTTGAAGTCCGGAAACATTCAGTACTTC. This sequence encodes CASSLKSGNIQYF. This chain links TRBV5-1 with TRBJ2-4; unclear D gene. The CDR3 runs to 13 residues. Germline V gene sequence: CDR1 SGHRS, CDR2 YFSETQ. V shed 1 base and J shed 6 bases, with 8 bases lying between them.

This chain uses TRBV5-1 with TRBJ1-2, with D perhaps TRBD1 (5 bases). Germline-derived CDR1 and CDR2 are SGHRS and YFSETQ. CDR3 length: 15 amino acids. Trimming took 0 bases from V and 6 from J, leaving 15 bases between them. CDR3 sequence reads: CASSLVSGSRNGYTF. The CDR3 coding sequence is TGCGCCAGCAGCTTGGTCTCAGGGTCGAGGAATGGCTACACCTTC.

V gene TRBV18 combines with J gene TRBJ2-5; D could derive from TRBD1 or TRBD2 (5 bases each). Germline values: CDR1 KGHSH, CDR2 LQKENI. The CDR3 runs 16 residues. V was cut by 4 bases and J by 4 bases, with 19 bases left in between. CDR3: CASSHRGQGGGETQYF. CDR3 nucleotide sequence: TGTGCCAGCTCACACCGCGGGCAGGGCGGTGGAGAGACCCAGTACTTC.

V usage is TRBV6-4 and J usage is TRBJ2-3; the D gene could be TRBD1 or TRBD2 (5 bases each). The CDR3 contains 14 residues. V shed 6 bases and J shed 6 bases, with 16 bases lying between them. Germline V CDR1 and CDR2: MRHNA, SNTAGT. The CDR3 nucleotides read TGTGCCAGCAGAATCGAAGCAGGGACCGATACGCAGTATTTT. As protein: CASRIEAGTDTQYF.

The table lists this clone with a count of one. CDR3 region: CASSLTGTGSYEQYF. The CDR3 DNA follows: TGTGCCAGCAGCTTAACGGGGACAGGTAGCTACGAGCAGTACTTC. The chain links TRBV7-3 to TRBJ2-7, with 8 bases aligning to TRBD1. V shed 0 bases and J 3 bases; nucleotides not matched to a gene: 4. The CDR3 is 15 residues long. Germline-derived CDR1 and CDR2 are SGHTA and FQGTGA.

V gene TRBV14 combines with J gene TRBJ2-7, with D perhaps TRBD1 (6 bases). CDR1 and CDR2 (germline): SGHDN, FVKESK. The CDR3 runs 15 residues. Between the trimmed V and J ends, which lost 4 bases and 3 bases, there was a span of 16 bases. CDR3 coding DNA: TGTGCCAGCAGCCCGACCCCGGGACAACGCTACGAGCAGTACTTC. This codes for CASSPTPGQRYEQYF.

In the case of this clone: The same CDR3 can be traced to other DNA sequences in this sample. This chain uses TRBV4-2 with TRBJ2-2; 7 bases are a match to TRBD1. V trimming: 4 bases; J trimming: 1 base; junction bases outside the gene matches: 0. The V gene's germline CDR1 is LGHNA and CDR2 YNFKEQ. The CDR3 covers 14 residues. The CDR3 DNA sequence: TGTGCCAGCAGCCCAGGGGGGAACACCGGGGAGCTGTTTTTT. This encodes CASSPGGNTGELFF.

V usage is TRBV15 and J usage is TRBJ1-2, with D possibly matching TRBD1 (5 bases). CDR3 length equals 14 residues. Germline values: CDR1 LNHNV, CDR2 YYDKDF (reference sequence). V gave up 1 base and J gave up 4 bases, with 10 bases separating them. Here the CDR3 DNA reads TGTGCCACCAGCAGAGGACAGTTCCTCTATGGCTACACCTTC. This translates into CATSRGQFLYGYTF.

This chain links TRBV11-2 with TRBJ1-1; D gene unclear. With 0 bases removed from V and 0 bases from J, the gap between germline ends came to 11 bases. This CDR3 region has 16 residues. Per the germline V gene, CDR1 is SGHAT and CDR2 is FQNNGV. The CDR3 loop reads CASSLEAVRMNTEAFF. CDR3 bases: TGTGCCAGCAGCTTAGAGGCAGTCAGAATGAACACTGAAGCTTTCTTT.

This chain uses TRBV7-2 with TRBJ2-2; D uncertain. The CDR3 extends over 15 amino acids. Looked up from germline, CDR1 is SGHTA and CDR2 is FQGNSA. V lost 4 bases, J lost 0 bases, and 9 bases lay in between. The CDR3 is CASSSPGSNTGELFF. The CDR3, as DNA: TGTGCCAGCAGCTCACCCGGGTCGAACACCGGGGAGCTGTTTTTT.

This clone was recorded a few times. The chain employs TRBV5-6 and TRBJ1-2, with 7 positions matching TRBD1. The V and J ends lost 0 bases and 8 bases, in that order; junction bases with no gene match: 1. Germline V gene lookup returns CDR1 SGHDT and CDR2 YYEEEE. The CDR3 is 12 amino acids. DNA for the CDR3: TGTGCCAGCAGCTTGGCAGGGGGAGGCTACACCTTC. It specifies CASSLAGGGYTF.

V gene TRBV7-9 combines with J gene TRBJ2-5, with 8 bases that match TRBD2. CDR3 length: 16 amino acids. Germline CDR1 SEHNR, CDR2 FQNEAQ (reference sequence). J gave up 3 bases and V 6 bases, and 12 bases lay outside the gene matches. The CDR3 bases are TGTGCCAGCAGTACCCGCCCGGGACTAGGAGAAGAGACCCAGTACTTC. It yields the protein CASSTRPGLGEETQYF.

The rearrangement uses TRBV29-1 and TRBJ1-2; D not resolved. The germline CDR1 and CDR2 sequences are SQVTM and ANQGSEA. This CDR3 has 15 amino acids. Trimming removed 0 bases from V and 7 bases from J, with 18 bases in between. CDR3 amino acids: CSVEDPRTRRGGYTF. The CDR3 bases are TGCAGCGTTGAAGATCCTAGGACGAGACGGGGTGGCTACACCTTC.

This sequence joins TRBV7-2 and TRBJ1-1; no clear D. CDR3 length: 15 residues. Trimming shortened V by 5 bases and J by 5 bases, and 18 bases separated the two germline ends. The germline gives CDR1 SGHTA, CDR2 FQGNSA. The CDR3 coding sequence is TGTGCCAGCAGCCTCTACGGGAAGGGAAGAACTGAAGCTTTCTTT. Its protein is CASSLYGKGRTEAFF.

This chain joins TRBV5-1 and TRBJ1-2; TRBD1 matches at 7 bases. CDR1 is SGHRS and CDR2 is YFSETQ in the germline V gene. The CDR3 totals 16 residues. V shed 2 bases, J shed 2 bases, and the junction held 9 bases outside the gene matches. CDR3 nucleotide sequence: TGCGCCAGCAGCTTCTCCATGGACAGGCTAAACTATGGCTACACCTTC. Its protein product is CASSFSMDRLNYGYTF.

This sequence joins TRBV28 and TRBJ1-4; TRBD1 matches 7 bases. The length of the CDR3 is 16 residues. In germline, CDR1 is MDHEN, CDR2 SYDVKM. With V trimmed by 5 bases and J by 10 bases, 16 bases remained unmatched. This chain's CDR3 is CASSTPLRGGAGKLFF. CDR3 in DNA: TGTGCCAGCAGTACCCCTCTAAGAGGGGGCGCGGGAAAACTGTTTTTT.

In its sample, this clone was seen a few times. The rearrangement uses TRBV5-1 and TRBJ1-2; 8 bases line up with TRBD1. The CDR3 loop spans 14 amino acids. Germline CDR1 reads SGHRS; CDR2 reads YFSETQ. With 4 bases clipped from V and 4 bases from J, the junction kept 6 bases outside the gene matches. For the CDR3, the DNA is TGCGCCAGCAGCACCGGGACAGGAGGCTATGGCTACACCTTC. This encodes CASSTGTGGYGYTF.

The chain is built from TRBV11-2 and TRBJ2-5, with D unclear. Germline lookup yields CDR1 SGHAT and CDR2 FQNNGV. The CDR3 sequence is 13 residues long. Between the trimmed V and J ends, which lost 2 bases and 1 base, there was a span of 5 bases. CDR3 sequence reads: CASSLHSQETQYF. The CDR3 coding sequence is TGTGCCAGCAGCTTACACAGCCAAGAGACCCAGTACTTC.

The genes are TRBV5-1 and TRBJ2-5; D is possibly TRBD1 or TRBD2 (6 bases each). The V gene lost 2 bases and the J gene lost 2 bases, with 13 bases spanning the gap. Germline V CDR1 and CDR2: SGHRS, YFSETQ. The CDR3 has 15 residues. The CDR3 loop is CASSLGGRIQETQYF. The CDR3 DNA follows: TGCGCCAGCAGCTTAGGGGGGCGTATTCAAGAGACCCAGTACTTC.

The rearrangement links TRBV6-6 to TRBJ1-5; D is possibly TRBD1 (6 bases). This CDR3 is 14 amino acids long. Trimming shortened V by 4 bases and J by 4 bases, and 11 bases separated the two germline ends. From germline, CDR1 is MNHNY and CDR2 SVGAGI (reference sequence). The CDR3 bases are TGTGCCAGCAGTTTTAAGGGGGGGAATCAGCCCCAGCATTTT. Translating gives CASSFKGGNQPQHF.

The gene calls are TRBV5-4 and TRBJ1-2; the match to TRBD1 covers 10 bases. Germline V gene sequence: CDR1 SGHNT, CDR2 YYREEE (reference sequence). The length of the CDR3 is 15 residues. With V trimmed by 0 bases and J by 4 bases, 3 bases remained unmatched. The CDR3 spells CASSLAGTGAYGYTF. The CDR3 region has the DNA TGTGCCAGCAGCTTGGCCGGGACAGGGGCCTATGGCTACACCTTC.

J is TRBJ2-1 and V is TRBV14, with D perhaps given as TRBD1 or TRBD2 (5 bases each). The CDR3 sequence is 16 residues long. The germline V and J ends were trimmed by 3 bases and 5 bases, with 17 bases remaining between them. The germline V gene encodes CDR1 SGHDN and CDR2 FVKESK. This chain's CDR3 is CASSHRRGVRDNEQFF. CDR3 DNA sequence: TGTGCCAGCAGCCACCGACGGGGCGTTCGGGACAATGAGCAGTTCTTC.

This clone occurred once. The chain employs TRBV5-1 and TRBJ2-2; D is unresolved. The CDR3 has 15 residues. Looked up from germline, CDR1 is SGHRS and CDR2 is YFSETQ. Trimming removed 1 base at V and 1 base at J, with 8 bases between. The CDR3 coding sequence is TGCGCCAGCAGCTTGTGGCAGAAGAACACCGGGGAGCTGTTTTTT. Protein: CASSLWQKNTGELFF. The whole variable domain, filled in from reference TRBV5-1 and TRBJ2-2, reads KAGVTQTPRYLIKTRGQQVTLSCSPISGHRSVSWYQQTPGQGLQFLFEYFSETQRNKGNFPGRFSGRQFSNSRSEMNVSTLELGDSALYLCASSLWQKNTGELFFGEGSRLTVL.

The chain links TRBV5-1 to TRBJ2-1, with TRBD1 identical over 9 bases. The CDR3 runs 14 residues. Germline V gene sequence: CDR1 SGHRS, CDR2 YFSETQ. V lost 5 bases and J lost 6; bases outside the gene matches: 6. The CDR3 loop reads CASSRTGVANEQFF. Written as DNA, the CDR3 is TGCGCCAGCAGTAGGACAGGGGTGGCCAATGAGCAGTTCTTC.